The 32 T cell receptor beta chains below were found in one sample sequenced in a study of blood T cell repertoires in COVID-19 (dated by TCRdb to about 2020). The protocol used for the library was the immunoSEQ multiplex PCR assay. Imported from immuneACCESS, the table was reduced by TCRdb to in-frame sequences with V and J called. These copies leave out some clones; in studies compared against another copy, an unresolved V gene accounts for under half, and the cause of the remainder is not known. The table for this sample lists under 300,000 clones; 70% to 90% of them were counted only once. The top ten clones comprise about 10% of the sample. The sample was peripheral blood. These receptors were taken from a woman aged 65 to 85 with acute or convalescent COVID-19.

The chain recombines TRBV2 with TRBJ1-4; the match to TRBD1 covers 7 bases. This CDR3 region has 16 residues. Trimming cost V 4 bases and J 0 bases; bases outside gene matches: 5. Germline loops: CDR1 SNHLY, CDR2 FYNNEI. For the CDR3, the DNA is TGTGCCAGCAGTGTAGCCAGGGGGACAACTAATGAAAAACTGTTTTTT. This gives the protein CASSVARGTTNEKLFF.

This rearrangement joins TRBV5-8 to TRBJ1-5, with 7 bases identical to TRBD1. Germline-derived CDR1 and CDR2 are SGHTS and YDEGEE. The junction had 12 bases not matched to a gene; V was cut back by 0 bases and J by 3 bases. This CDR3 has 18 residues. CDR3 residues: CASSLVVGTVSINQPQHF. CDR3 nucleotide sequence: TGTGCCAGCAGCTTGGTTGTTGGGACAGTGTCCATCAATCAGCCCCAGCATTTT.

The chain uses TRBV5-4 and TRBJ1-2, with D possibly matching TRBD1 (5 bases). CDR3 length equals 13 residues. CDR1 is SGHNT and CDR2 is YYREEE in the germline V gene (reference sequence). Trimming pared 4 bases from V and 6 bases from J, leaving 13 bases between. CDR3 residues: CASSLREEDGYTF. The CDR3 region has the DNA TGTGCCAGCAGCCTCAGGGAGGAGGATGGCTACACCTTC.

This clone has more than one count but fewer than ten. The CDR3 sequence: CASVGTSGPQETQYF. CDR3 nucleotide sequence: TGTGCCAGCGTCGGGACTAGCGGCCCCCAAGAGACCCAGTACTTC. The chain uses TRBV25-1 and TRBJ2-5; 11 bases are shared with TRBD2. The germline V gene encodes CDR1 MGHDK and CDR2 SYGVNS. Germline trimming cut 8 bases from V and 1 base from J; bases unmatched to any gene: 6. The CDR3 sequence is 15 residues long.

This chain joins TRBV20-1 and TRBJ1-2, with D perhaps TRBD1 (6 bases). The CDR3 loop spans 10 amino acids. The germline CDR1 and CDR2 sequences are DFQATT and SNEGSKA (reference sequence). CDR3 nucleotides: TGCAGAAAGCAGGGGTATGGCTACACCTTC. It yields the protein CRKQGYGYTF.

This chain joins TRBV7-3 and TRBJ1-1; D is undetermined. CDR1 SGHTA and CDR2 FQGTGA come from the germline V gene. The germline V and J ends were trimmed by 0 bases and 4 bases, with 6 bases remaining between them. The CDR3 is 13 residues long. The CDR3 nucleotides are TGTGCCAGCAGCTTAACAGCGGCCACTGAAGCTTTCTTT. Residues: CASSLTAATEAFF.

CDR3 region: CASSVPGGAETQYF. CDR3 coding DNA: TGTGCCAGCAGCGTACCGGGGGGGGCGGAGACCCAGTACTTC. The chain employs TRBV9 and TRBJ2-5; 8 bases fit TRBD2. The germline gives CDR1 SGDLS, CDR2 YYNGEE. Trimming removed 1 base from V and 5 bases from J; junction bases left unmatched: 4. This CDR3 comprises 14 residues.

A single count supports this clone. The chain is built from TRBV6-5 and TRBJ1-1; D remains ambiguous. Trimming stripped 1 base from V and 1 base from J, with 10 bases between. There are 15 residues in the CDR3. CDR1 and CDR2 (germline): MNHEY, SVGAGI. The CDR3 loop reads CASSYLGRGNTEAFF. CDR3 bases: TGTGCCAGCAGTTACTTAGGGCGGGGGAACACTGAAGCTTTCTTT.

A few counts support this clone. The gene calls are TRBV15 and TRBJ1-4; 7 bases are shared with TRBD1. Germline CDR1 reads LNHNV; CDR2 reads YYDKDF (reference sequence). There are 13 residues in the CDR3. J was trimmed by 5 bases and V by 9 bases; bases with no gene match: 6. The CDR3 spells CATTGTENEKLFF. In DNA, the CDR3 is TGTGCCACAACCGGGACAGAAAATGAAAAACTGTTTTTT.

The chain uses TRBV15 and TRBJ1-1; 7 bases agree with TRBD1. V lost 3 bases to trimming and J lost 6 bases; unmatched junction nucleotides: 4. This CDR3 comprises 13 residues. Germline CDR1 LNHNV, CDR2 YYDKDF (reference sequence). In DNA form, the CDR3 reads TGTGCCACCAGCAGCCTTACAGGGGCTGAAGCTTTCTTT. This codes for CATSSLTGAEAFF.

This chain connects TRBV7-3 to TRBJ2-2; D gene ambiguous. Trimming left V 0 bases short and J 3 bases short, with 8 bases between. Germline CDR1 and CDR2: SGHTA and FQGTGA. This CDR3 is 15 amino acids long. Written as DNA, the CDR3 is TGTGCCAGCAGCTTAACGACCGGGTACACCGGGGAGCTGTTTTTT. This gives the protein CASSLTTGYTGELFF.

The genes are TRBV7-9 and TRBJ1-2; no clear D. With 0 bases removed from V and 8 bases from J, the gap between germline ends came to 13 bases. The germline gives CDR1 SEHNR, CDR2 FQNEAQ (reference sequence). The CDR3 length is 14 residues. CDR3 nucleotide sequence: TGTGCCAGCAGCTTAGCCGGGATTGGTGGGGGCTACACCTTC. Its translation: CASSLAGIGGGYTF.

This clone appeared a few times. The gene calls are TRBV2 and TRBJ1-1, with TRBD1 identical over 12 bases. V lost 3 bases and J lost 12; bases outside the gene matches: 17. Germline V gives CDR1 SNHLY, CDR2 FYNNEI. This CDR3 has 17 residues. The CDR3: CASSERGRSGTGGAPFF. DNA of the CDR3: TGTGCCAGCAGTGAGAGGGGTAGGTCCGGGACAGGGGGCGCACCTTTCTTT.

This clone was observed many times. In the same sample, other DNA sequences code for this CDR3. The V call is TRBV5-4, the J call TRBJ1-2; 9 bases agree with TRBD1. Unmatched junction bases numbered 3, after V lost 3 bases and J lost 3 bases. There are 14 residues in the CDR3. In germline, CDR1 is SGHNT, CDR2 YYREEE (reference sequence). In DNA, the CDR3 is TGTGCCAGCAGCTCGGACAGGGGATACTATGGCTACACCTTC. Its protein is CASSSDRGYYGYTF.

V is TRBV6-6 and J is TRBJ2-3, with D unclear. The germline V gene has CDR1 MNHNY and CDR2 SVGAGI (reference sequence). The CDR3 contains 12 residues. The V end lost 5 bases, the J end lost 6 bases, and 9 bases lay between the germline ends. The CDR3 loop is CASSGARDTQYF. CDR3 in DNA: TGTGCCAGCAGTGGCGCGAGGGATACGCAGTATTTT.

V is TRBV6-5 and J is TRBJ1-2; 7 bases align to TRBD1. The trim removed 2 bases at V and 3 bases at J, leaving 6 bases unmatched. The germline V gene encodes CDR1 MNHEY and CDR2 SVGAGI. The CDR3 loop spans 15 amino acids. As DNA, the CDR3 is TGTGCCAGCAGTTACGAGAAGGGGGCTCACTATGGCTACACCTTC. Protein product: CASSYEKGAHYGYTF.

CDR3 protein: CASIQGPAHNEQFF. The CDR3 nucleotides read TGTGCCAGCATCCAGGGTCCGGCCCACAATGAGCAGTTCTTC. The chain combines TRBV6-5 with TRBJ2-1; D is perhaps TRBD1 (5 bases). The V gene lost 7 bases and the J gene lost 5 bases, with 15 bases spanning the gap. This CDR3 is 14 amino acids long. Germline loops: CDR1 MNHEY, CDR2 SVGAGI.

The V call is TRBV2, the J call TRBJ2-1, with 14 bases identical to TRBD2. There are 16 residues in the CDR3. Germline V gene lookup returns CDR1 SNHLY and CDR2 FYNNEI. V gave up 5 bases and J gave up 4 bases; unmatched junction bases: 4. This CDR3 reads CASSRTSGGTYNEQFF. Written as DNA, the CDR3 is TGTGCCAGCAGTAGGACTAGCGGGGGGACATACAATGAGCAGTTCTTC.

The chain combines TRBV7-9 with TRBJ1-6, with a tentative D call TRBD1 (6 bases). CDR1 and CDR2 (germline): SEHNR, FQNEAQ (reference sequence). The CDR3 length is 13 residues. Trimming left V 1 base short and J 15 bases short, with 13 bases between. This CDR3 reads CASSLDGGRSLHF. The CDR3 DNA follows: TGTGCCAGCAGCTTAGATGGGGGCCGGAGCCTCCACTTT.

This clone has ten or more counts. V is TRBV15 and J is TRBJ2-2; D is perhaps TRBD2 (5 bases). Trimming pared 1 base from V and 3 bases from J, leaving 9 bases between. The germline V gene encodes CDR1 LNHNV and CDR2 YYDKDF (reference sequence). The CDR3 runs to 15 residues. DNA for the CDR3: TGTGCCACCAGCAGAGGAGGGTACGACACCGGGGAGCTGTTTTTT. Encoded protein: CATSRGGYDTGELFF.

This chain links TRBV4-1 with TRBJ2-1; D possibly corresponds to TRBD2 (7 bases). CDR1 MGHRA and CDR2 YSYEKL come from the germline V gene. Trimming took 3 bases from V and 9 from J, leaving 18 bases between them. The CDR3 length is 15 residues. CDR3 amino acids: CASSQEGGGRGEQFF. As DNA, the CDR3 is TGCGCCAGCAGCCAGGAGGGCGGGGGCCGGGGTGAGCAGTTCTTC.

CDR3 region: CASSYPGDSNQPQHF. DNA for the CDR3: TGTGCCAGCAGTTATCCCGGGGATAGCAATCAGCCCCAGCATTTT. V usage is TRBV6-6 and J usage is TRBJ1-5, with no clear D. CDR1 MNHNY and CDR2 SVGAGI come from the germline V gene (reference sequence). This CDR3 has 15 amino acids. Deletions cut 3 bases from V and 0 bases from J, with 9 bases between.

J is TRBJ2-2 and V is TRBV7-9, with TRBD1 matching over 9 bases. V lost 5 bases, J lost 6 bases, and 13 bases stayed unmatched. This CDR3 spans 17 amino acids. Germline CDR1 is SEHNR and CDR2 is FQNEAQ (reference sequence). The CDR3 DNA reads TGTGCCAGCAGCCTACGGGCGGGACAGGGAAAGTCCGGGGAGCTGTTTTTT. Amino acids: CASSLRAGQGKSGELFF.

This rearrangement joins TRBV2 to TRBJ2-1; 8 bases are a match to TRBD1. V was pared by 7 bases and J by 4 bases, with 6 bases of the junction left unmatched. CDR3 length equals 14 residues. Germline V gene data show CDR1 as SNHLY and CDR2 as FYNNEI. CDR3 protein: CASNGQGAYNEQFF. The CDR3 DNA follows: TGTGCCAGCAACGGGCAGGGGGCGTACAATGAGCAGTTCTTC.

Points on this clone: At one boundary the junction diverges from the germline segment, which might be a read error. The gene calls are TRBV2 and TRBJ1-6, with D uncertain. The CDR3 is 13 amino acids. Germline CDR1 reads SNHLY; CDR2 reads FYNNEI. Here the CDR3 DNA reads TGTGCCCGCAGACAAAGCGGAAATTCACCCCTCCACTTT. It codes for CARRQSGNSPLHF.

Comments on this clone: The same CDR3 is also encoded by other DNA sequences in this sample. The chain recombines TRBV3-1 (or the pseudogene TRBV3-2) with TRBJ2-7, with D perhaps matching TRBD1 (6 bases). CDR1 is LGHDT, CDR2 YNNKEL, per germline (reference sequence). CDR3 length: 13 amino acids. V gave up 4 bases and J gave up 3 bases, with 10 bases separating them. CDR3 region: CASSPGQLYEQYF. The CDR3 nucleotides read TGTGCCAGCAGCCCGGGACAACTCTACGAGCAGTACTTC.

The CDR3 is CASSALGLAAPRGYEQYF. For the CDR3, the DNA is TGTGCCAGCAGCGCGCTGGGACTAGCGGCTCCCCGGGGCTACGAGCAGTACTTC. The V call is TRBV5-4, the J call TRBJ2-7; TRBD2 matches 11 bases. This CDR3 is 18 amino acids long. In germline, CDR1 is SGHNT, CDR2 YYREEE (reference sequence). Unmatched junction bases numbered 15, after V lost 4 bases and J lost 3 bases. Together with reference TRBV5-4 and TRBJ2-7, the CDR3 gives the full variable domain: ETGVTQSPTHLIKTRGQQVTLRCSSQSGHNTVSWYQQALGQGPQFIFQYYREEENGRGNFPPRFSGLQFPNYSSELNVNALELDDSALYLCASSALGLAAPRGYEQYFGPGTRLTVT.

This clone came up many times. The rearrangement joins TRBV7-3 to TRBJ2-5; TRBD2 might be the D (5 bases). Germline CDR1 reads SGHTA; CDR2 reads FQGTGA. Trimming took off 5 bases at V and 4 bases at J, with 11 bases between the two ends. This CDR3 is 13 amino acids long. CDR3 nucleotide sequence: TGTGCCAGCAGCGTGACTGGGAGAGAGACCCAGTACTTC. Translating gives CASSVTGRETQYF.

The chain employs TRBV3-1 (or the pseudogene TRBV3-2) and TRBJ2-5, with 7 positions matching TRBD1. Germline V CDR1 and CDR2: LGHDT, YNNKEL (reference sequence). The length of the CDR3 is 14 residues. With 6 bases clipped from V and 1 base from J, the junction kept 5 bases outside the gene matches. The CDR3 spells CASRRQGAQETQYF. CDR3 nucleotide sequence: TGTGCCAGCAGACGACAGGGCGCCCAAGAGACCCAGTACTTC.

V gene TRBV30 combines with J gene TRBJ2-7, with TRBD2 identical over 13 bases. This CDR3 contains 13 residues. Trimming took 3 bases from V and 6 from J; bases not matched to a gene: 2. CDR1 is GTSNPN, CDR2 SVGIG, per germline (reference sequence). The CDR3 reads CAWRLAGGLEQYF. The CDR3 DNA reads as TGTGCCTGGAGACTAGCGGGGGGGCTCGAGCAGTACTTC.

Remarks on this clone: Other DNA sequences in the sample encode the same CDR3. V and J are TRBV3-1 (or the pseudogene TRBV3-2) and TRBJ2-5, with 8 positions matching TRBD2. The germline CDR1 and CDR2 sequences are LGHDT and YNNKEL (reference sequence). The V segment lost 1 base and the J segment 2 bases; nucleotides outside the gene matches: 0. The CDR3 length is 14 residues. In nucleotides, the CDR3 is TGTGCCAGCAGCCAAGCGGGGGGGCAAGAGACCCAGTACTTC. It encodes CASSQAGGQETQYF.

The chain has TRBV5-1 and TRBJ2-1; D perhaps matches TRBD1 (5 bases). The CDR3 has 13 amino acids. The V end lost 4 bases, the J end lost 9 bases, and 14 bases lay between the germline ends. The V gene's germline CDR1 is SGHRS and CDR2 YFSETQ. The CDR3 sequence: CASSGAGQSEQFF. The CDR3 DNA follows: TGCGCCAGCAGCGGGGCAGGGCAGAGTGAGCAGTTCTTC.